A single sample is the source of the 30 T cell receptor beta chains below, sequenced in a study of breast tumors, draining lymph nodes, adjacent tissues. MiXCR, run by TCRdb on the multiplex PCR reads, gives a single entry per CDR3 protein. Counted here are tens of thousands of distinct CDR3 sequences, over 25% occurring once; the ten biggest clones make up over 8%. Samples came from axillary lymph nodes draining the breast cancer. The specimen sequenced was axillary lymph node tissue. The receptors shown here come from a female donor with breast cancer. Some clones in this sample may be carry-over from other donors' samples.

A note on this clonotype: Here the CDR3 omits its conserved ending phenylalanine or tryptophan, so a read error is the likely source. The genes are TRBV7-8 and TRBJ2-7, with TRBD2 as a possible D gene (6 bases). V lost 2 bases, J lost 8 bases, and 19 bases lay in between. The CDR3 has 15 residues. Germline CDR1 reads SGHVS; CDR2 reads FQNEAQ. As DNA, the CDR3 is TGTGCCAGCAGCTTAATCTTTCGGGGGAAGGACAAGCAGTACCTC. It yields the protein CASSLIFRGKDKQYL.

This clonotype was counted ten times or more. V usage is TRBV19 and J usage is TRBJ2-5; weak D call: TRBD1 (6 bases). This CDR3 has 15 amino acids. Trimming removed 6 bases at V and 1 base at J, with 15 bases between. The V gene's germline CDR1 is LNHDA and CDR2 SQIVND (reference sequence). For the CDR3, the DNA is TGTGCCAGTAGCTCGGGGCAGGGGACCCAAGAGACCCAGTACTTC. It is translated as CASSSGQGTQETQYF.

This clonotype was picked up a small number of times. The chain couples TRBV29-1 to TRBJ1-1; 8 bases are a match to TRBD1. Trimming removed 4 bases from V and 5 bases from J; junction bases left unmatched: 6. Per the germline V gene, CDR1 is SQVTM and CDR2 is ANQGSEA. The CDR3 length is 13 residues. In nucleotides, the CDR3 is TGCAGCGTTGGGCAGGGGGCGGATACTGAAGCTTTCTTT. Translation: CSVGQGADTEAFF.

In its sample, this clonotype was seen many times. This sequence joins TRBV7-3 and TRBJ2-2; no clear D gene. This CDR3 region has 12 residues. With 4 bases removed from V and 6 bases from J, the gap between germline ends came to 6 bases. Germline CDR1 and CDR2: SGHTA and FQGTGA. As DNA, the CDR3 is TGTGCCAGCAGCTCCGCCGCCGGGGAGCTGTTTTTT. Translated, it gives CASSSAAGELFF.

This clonotype was recorded many times. A much larger clonotype is one base distant, so this may be a read error. This sequence joins TRBV5-6 and TRBJ2-7, with 10 bases aligning to TRBD2. Germline-derived CDR1 and CDR2 are SGHDT and YYEEEE. The J segment lost 6 bases and the V segment lost 0 bases, leaving 9 bases of the junction unmatched. The CDR3 is made up of 16 amino acids. CDR3 sequence (DNA): TGTGCCAGCAGCTTGGAATGGCCAGCGGGAGGGAGCGAGCAGTACTTC. Amino acids: CASSLEWPAGGSEQYF.

Remarks on this clonotype: A much larger clone differs from this one at a single base, so this may be a read error. This chain uses TRBV11-3 with TRBJ1-2; tentative D call: TRBD1 (5 bases). The CDR3 loop spans 15 amino acids. V was cut by 3 bases and J by 6 bases, with 17 bases left in between. CDR1 and CDR2 from the germline V gene are SGHNT and YENEEA. CDR3 nucleotide sequence: TGTGCCAGCAGCTTGGCCCAGGGCTCGACGGATGGCTACACCTTC. Translation gives CASSLAQGSTDGYTF.

Worth noting for this clonotype: This could be a read error, since a much larger clone is one nucleotide away. The chain links TRBV19 to TRBJ2-1; TRBD2 aligns across 14 bases. The germline V gene encodes CDR1 LNHDA and CDR2 SQIVND (reference sequence). The CDR3 is 16 residues long. The DNA for the CDR3 is TGTGCCAATAGTATAGGGACTAGCGGGAGAAGCAATGAGCAGTTCTTC. Protein sequence: CANSIGTSGRSNEQFF. The complete variable domain, with remaining parts taken from reference TRBV19 and TRBJ2-1, reads DGGITQSPKYLFRKEGQNVTLSCEQNLNHDAMYWYRQDPGQGLRLIYYSQIVNDFQKGDIAEGYSVSREKKESFPLTVTSAQKNPTAFYLCANSIGTSGRSNEQFFGPGTRLTVL.

About this clonotype: Here the CDR3 omits its conserved ending phenylalanine or tryptophan, so a read error is the likely source. The chain uses TRBV20-1 and TRBJ2-1; 10 bases are a match to TRBD1. This CDR3 region has 12 residues. V shed 7 bases and J 7 bases; nucleotides not matched to a gene: 4. The V gene's germline CDR1 is DFQATT and CDR2 SNEGSKA (reference sequence). CDR3 region: CSVGTGANEQFL. For the CDR3, the DNA is TGCAGTGTTGGGACAGGGGCGAATGAGCAGTTCCTC.

The rearrangement uses TRBV12-3 or TRBV12-4 and TRBJ2-1; 10 nucleotides match TRBD2. After removal of 3 bases from V and 7 bases from J, the junction contained 9 bases not matched to a gene. This CDR3 is 16 amino acids long. This chain's CDR3 is CASSFNGLAGENEQFF. The CDR3 DNA reads as TGTGCCAGCAGTTTCAACGGCCTAGCGGGGGAAAATGAGCAGTTCTTC.

Worth noting for this clonotype: No DNA is shown, since the ends of the CDR3 on it are uncertain; the CDR3 is the one TCRdb lists. The chain links TRBV20-1 to TRBJ2-5; TRBD1, the table's D call, lacks a check against the DNA. CDR1 is DFQATT, CDR2 SNEGSKA, per germline (reference sequence). The CDR3 numbers 21 amino acids, ends counted. CDR3 amino acids: CSATGQANNEKLFFGSGTQYF.

At least ten counts were recorded for this clonotype. The chain employs TRBV7-3 and TRBJ2-2; perhaps TRBD2 as D (6 bases). V shed 8 bases and J shed 4 bases, with 8 bases lying between them. The germline gives CDR1 SGHTA, CDR2 FQGTGA. The CDR3 runs 12 residues. The DNA of the CDR3 is TGTGCCAGCGGGACTTCCACCGGGGAGCTGTTTTTT. The encoded protein is CASGTSTGELFF.

This clonotype has only a few counts. The rearrangement uses TRBV20-1 and TRBJ1-1; D gene unclear. This CDR3 comprises 12 residues. Trimming took 5 bases from V and 2 from J, leaving 9 bases between them. Germline loops: CDR1 DFQATT, CDR2 SNEGSKA (reference sequence). The DNA for the CDR3 is TGCAGTGCTCCCGCGCCAAACACTGAAGCTTTCTTT. Its translation: CSAPAPNTEAFF.

This chain links TRBV12-3 or TRBV12-4 with TRBJ1-1, with 8 bases that match TRBD1. Germline trimming cut 4 bases from V and 3 bases from J; bases unmatched to any gene: 7. The CDR3 is 15 residues long. CDR3 in DNA: TGTGCCAGCAGTTCCCCGACAGGGGTATACACTGAAGCTTTCTTT. This sequence encodes CASSSPTGVYTEAFF.

In this sample, this clonotype turned up many times. V gene TRBV20-1 combines with J gene TRBJ2-5; no definite D call. The CDR3 runs 10 residues. Germline V CDR1 and CDR2: DFQATT, SNEGSKA (reference sequence). V was clipped by 4 bases and J by 5 bases, with 5 bases between them. The CDR3 reads CSATVETQYF. For the CDR3, the DNA is TGCAGTGCTACCGTTGAGACCCAGTACTTC.

In its sample, this clonotype was seen a few times. A read error may explain this, as a much larger clone is one base away. This sequence joins TRBV5-1 and TRBJ2-6; D might be TRBD1 (5 bases). Germline V gene sequence: CDR1 SGHRS, CDR2 YFSETQ. The CDR3 sequence is 17 residues long. The CDR3, as DNA: TGCGCCAGCAGCTTGGACCGTATTACCTCTGGGGCCAACGCCCTGACTTTC. It yields the protein CASSLDRITSGANALTF.

This clonotype was found many times. The J gene is TRBJ1-3, the V gene TRBV29-1; TRBD1 aligns across 8 bases. V dropped 6 bases and J dropped 8; count of bases not matched to a gene: 6. Per germline, CDR1 SQVTM and CDR2 ANQGSEA. The CDR3 consists of 12 residues. CDR3 sequence (DNA): TGCAGCGTCAGACAGGGGTCAGACACCATATATTTT. It specifies CSVRQGSDTIYF.

This clonotype was observed many times. The chain recombines TRBV6-5 with TRBJ2-3; TRBD2 matches at 14 bases. The CDR3 spans 16 residues. In germline, CDR1 is MNHEY, CDR2 SVGAGI. V gave up 4 bases and J gave up 4 bases; unmatched junction bases: 4. The CDR3 bases are TGTGCCAGCAGTTCTGGGACTAGCGGGAGATCAGATACGCAGTATTTT. Amino acid sequence: CASSSGTSGRSDTQYF.

Written as DNA, the CDR3 is TGCAGTGCTAGCGGGACCCTCAACGAGCAGTACTTC. This gives the protein CSASGTLNEQYF. The rearrangement links TRBV20-1 to TRBJ2-7; D may match TRBD1 or TRBD2 (5 bases each). The V end lost 3 bases, the J end lost 5 bases, and 11 bases lay between the germline ends. Looked up from germline, CDR1 is DFQATT and CDR2 is SNEGSKA (reference sequence). This CDR3 has 12 residues.

As regards this clonotype: A much larger clone lies a single base off, so this may be a read error. This rearrangement joins TRBV28 to TRBJ2-2; the match to TRBD1 covers 8 bases. In germline, CDR1 is MDHEN, CDR2 SYDVKM. CDR3 length: 16 amino acids. V dropped 6 bases and J dropped 3; count of bases not matched to a gene: 9. CDR3 amino acids: CASSLETGADTGELFF. CDR3 sequence (DNA): TGTGCCAGCAGCTTAGAGACAGGGGCGGACACCGGGGAGCTGTTTTTT.

This clonotype was counted ten times or more. The chain is built from TRBV12-3 or TRBV12-4 and TRBJ1-1, with D possibly being TRBD1 (5 bases). V lost 3 bases and J 5 bases, leaving 13 bases between the germline ends. The CDR3 length is 14 residues. CDR3 region: CASSLEGSLTEAFF. CDR3 DNA sequence: TGTGCCAGCAGTTTGGAGGGGAGTTTGACTGAAGCTTTCTTT.

This clonotype was counted many times. This sequence joins TRBV6-1 and TRBJ2-2, with D possibly being TRBD1 or TRBD2 (6 bases each). The V gene lost 7 bases and the J gene lost 4 bases, with 13 bases spanning the gap. The CDR3 totals 14 residues. CDR1 is MNHNS, CDR2 SASEGT, per germline. CDR3 DNA sequence: TGTGCCAGCACGGGGGCAGGGTCCACCGGGGAGCTGTTTTTT. This gives the protein CASTGAGSTGELFF.

This clonotype was detected many times. The CDR3 coding sequence is TGTGCCAGCAGTCCCGATAAGACTAGCGGGAGGGACCCCTACCAAGAGACCCAGTACTTC. It is translated as CASSPDKTSGRDPYQETQYF. J is TRBJ2-5 and V is TRBV6-2 or TRBV6-3; 14 nucleotides align to TRBD2. This CDR3 spans 20 amino acids. In germline, CDR1 is MNHEY, CDR2 SVGEGT. With V trimmed by 5 bases and J by 0 bases, 14 bases remained unmatched.

The gene calls are TRBV19 and TRBJ1-6; 9 nucleotides match TRBD1. The CDR3 totals 17 residues. Looked up from germline, CDR1 is LNHDA and CDR2 is SQIVND (reference sequence). The ends lost 4 bases at V and 7 bases at J; junction bases unmatched: 11. The DNA of the CDR3 is TGTGCCAGTAGTACTACCGGGACAGGGTTCATCAATTCACCCCTCCACTTT. Its translation is CASSTTGTGFINSPLHF. The entire variable domain, with the rest obtained from reference TRBV19 and TRBJ1-6, is as follows: DGGITQSPKYLFRKEGQNVTLSCEQNLNHDAMYWYRQDPGQGLRLIYYSQIVNDFQKGDIAEGYSVSREKKESFPLTVTSAQKNPTAFYLCASSTTGTGFINSPLHFGNGTRLTVT.

This clonotype was picked up many times. The genes are TRBV11-2 and TRBJ2-7, with D unresolved. Looked up from germline, CDR1 is SGHAT and CDR2 is FQNNGV. The CDR3 extends over 14 amino acids. Trimming took 2 bases from V and 2 from J, leaving 10 bases between them. CDR3 region: CASSLLQITYEQYF. The DNA for the CDR3 is TGTGCCAGCAGCTTACTTCAGATCACCTACGAGCAGTACTTC.

About this clonotype: One junction end does not reproduce the germline sequence, and a read error may be involved. The chain has TRBV12-3 or TRBV12-4 and TRBJ1-2, with D perhaps matching TRBD1 (5 bases). The CDR3 is 14 amino acids. As DNA, the CDR3 is TGTGCCAGCATCGGTCTGGGGGGGAACTATGGCTACGCCTTC. Protein: CASIGLGGNYGYAF.

The V gene is TRBV4-3, the J gene TRBJ1-1, with TRBD1 matching 9 bases. Germline lookup yields CDR1 LGHNA and CDR2 YSLEER. The ends lost 3 bases at V and 4 bases at J; junction bases unmatched: 3. The CDR3 totals 14 residues. The CDR3 here is CASSQGQGGTEAFF. The CDR3 nucleotides read TGCGCCAGCAGCCAGGGACAGGGAGGCACTGAAGCTTTCTTT.

This clonotype has at least ten counts. The chain's CDR3 is CASSQGARTGDYEQYF. CDR3 DNA: TGTGCCAGCAGCCAAGGAGCAAGGACAGGTGACTACGAGCAGTACTTC. The chain combines TRBV14 with TRBJ2-7; the match to TRBD1 covers 7 bases. Germline values: CDR1 SGHDN, CDR2 FVKESK. The CDR3 loop spans 16 amino acids. V lost 1 base, J lost 3 bases, and 9 bases stayed unmatched. The whole variable domain, filled in from reference TRBV14 and TRBJ2-7, reads EAGVTQFPSHSVIEKGQTVTLRCDPISGHDNLYWYRRVMGKEIKFLLHFVKESKQDESGMPNNRFLAERTGGTYSTLKVQPAELEDSGVYFCASSQGARTGDYEQYFGPGTRLTVT.

This clonotype has ten or more counts. V usage is TRBV5-8 and J usage is TRBJ2-7, with 7 nucleotides matching TRBD1. V gave up 0 bases and J gave up 8 bases; unmatched junction bases: 11. The CDR3 length is 15 residues. Germline CDR1 reads SGHTS; CDR2 reads YDEGEE. The CDR3 coding sequence is TGTGCCAGCAGCTTGGCCGGGACAGATATGATCAAGCAGTACTTC. Residues: CASSLAGTDMIKQYF. The full variable domain, completed using reference TRBV5-8 and TRBJ2-7, is EAGVTQSPTHLIKTRGQQATLRCSPISGHTSVYWYQQALGLGLQFLLWYDEGEERNRGNFPPRFSGRQFPNYSSELNVNALELEDSALYLCASSLAGTDMIKQYFGPGTRLTVT.

Ten or more counts support this clonotype. The rearrangement links TRBV7-2 to TRBJ2-5, with unresolved D. The germline CDR1 and CDR2 sequences are SGHTA and FQGNSA. The CDR3 length is 14 residues. Trimming cost V 2 bases and J 3 bases, with 10 bases left between them. The CDR3 DNA follows: TGTGCCAGCAGCTTATATTCGGGTAAAGAGACCCAGTACTTC. It codes for CASSLYSGKETQYF. Supplemented by reference TRBV7-2 and TRBJ2-5, the full variable domain reads GAGVSQSPSNKVTEKGKDVELRCDPISGHTALYWYRQSLGQGLEFLIYFQGNSAPDKSGLPSDRFSAERTGGSVSTLTIQRTQQEDSAVYLCASSLYSGKETQYFGPGTRLLVL.

This clonotype appeared many times. The V call is TRBV7-9, the J call TRBJ2-1; 7 nucleotides line up with TRBD1. The CDR3 is made up of 15 amino acids. Germline V gene data show CDR1 as SEHNR and CDR2 as FQNEAQ (reference sequence). J lost 6 bases, V lost 4 bases, and 9 bases had no gene match. This chain's CDR3 is CASSSRQGGGNEQFF. Here the CDR3 DNA reads TGTGCCAGCAGCTCGCGACAGGGTGGGGGCAATGAGCAGTTCTTC.